Below are 17 T cell receptor beta chains sequenced from a single sample in a study of T-cell memory formation after mild COVID-19. TCRdb processed the 5' RACE reads anew with MiXCR; each CDR3 protein has one entry. The table lists 40,000 to 60,000 distinct CDR3 sequences, around 7.3% of them singletons. The specimen was PBMCs or a T cell subset sorted from them (not recorded which). The receptors originated from a man aged 18 to 30 who had mild COVID-19 (a few samples of this study predate the infection). Cell type and time point are not known.

A few counts support this clonotype. The chain uses TRBV10-3 and TRBJ2-7, with TRBD1 identical over 8 bases. Germline V gene data show CDR1 as ENHRY and CDR2 as SYGVKD. This CDR3 region has 13 residues. V was clipped by 6 bases and J by 4 bases; unmatched bases: 5. In DNA form, the CDR3 reads TGTGCCATCAGCCGGACAGGGACTTACGAGCAGTACTTC. It encodes CAISRTGTYEQYF.

A few counts support this clonotype. The chain has TRBV12-3 or TRBV12-4 and TRBJ2-7; no reliable D call. The CDR3 is made up of 12 amino acids. With 0 bases removed from V and 7 bases from J, the gap between germline ends came to 7 bases. CDR3 bases: TGTGCCAGCAGTTTAGCGCGGTGGGAGCAGTACTTC. It codes for CASSLARWEQYF.

This clonotype was detected only a few times. This chain connects TRBV28 to TRBJ2-6; maybe TRBD1 (6 bases). CDR3 length: 18 residues. V was cut by 1 base and J by 0 bases, with 13 bases left in between. The germline CDR1 and CDR2 sequences are MDHEN and SYDVKM. The CDR3 loop is CASSLLGQTSSGANVLTF. The CDR3 nucleotides are TGTGCCAGCAGTTTATTGGGACAAACCAGCTCTGGGGCCAACGTCCTGACTTTC.

In this sample, this clonotype turned up many times. V and J are TRBV9 and TRBJ2-1; D might be TRBD2 (6 bases). Trimming cost V 3 bases and J 9 bases, with 13 bases left between them. The germline CDR1 and CDR2 sequences are SGDLS and YYNGEE. The CDR3 length is 13 residues. CDR3 bases: TGTGCCAGCAGCGGTTCGTGGGGAGGTGAGCAGTTCTTC. This translates into CASSGSWGGEQFF.

The rearrangement joins TRBV27 to TRBJ1-1; unclear D gene. V lost 3 bases, J lost 1 base, and 6 bases lay in between. Germline V gene data show CDR1 as MNHEY and CDR2 as SMNVEV (reference sequence). CDR3 length: 13 amino acids. In nucleotides, the CDR3 is TGTGCCAGCAGTTTTGGGGAGAACACTGAAGCTTTCTTT. Amino acids: CASSFGENTEAFF.

This chain joins TRBV3-1 and TRBJ1-1; D uncertain. From germline, CDR1 is LGHDT and CDR2 YNNKEL (reference sequence). The CDR3 totals 14 residues. Trimming cost V 1 base and J 1 base, with 7 bases left between them. The CDR3 protein is CASSQAWQNTEAFF. The CDR3 region has the DNA TGTGCCAGCAGCCAAGCATGGCAGAACACTGAAGCTTTCTTT.

The rearrangement uses TRBV29-1 and TRBJ2-7; perhaps TRBD1 as D (6 bases). Trimming took off 7 bases at V and 4 bases at J, with 17 bases between the two ends. Germline values: CDR1 SQVTM, CDR2 ANQGSEA. The length of the CDR3 is 13 residues. For the CDR3, the DNA is TGCAGCGCAGAGGTCGGCAGGGGTTACGAGCAGTACTTC. Amino acid sequence: CSAEVGRGYEQYF.

This rearrangement joins TRBV7-3 to TRBJ2-7; no reliable D call. Germline V CDR1 and CDR2: SGHTA, FQGTGA. CDR3 length equals 14 residues. V dropped 5 bases and J dropped 6 bases, with 17 bases sitting between them. CDR3 sequence reads: CASSPNGAVGEQYV. The CDR3 DNA sequence: TGTGCCAGCAGCCCGAACGGCGCGGTCGGCGAGCAGTACGTC.

This clonotype has ten or more counts. This rearrangement joins TRBV5-6 to TRBJ2-3, with 10 bases lining up with TRBD2. The CDR3 extends over 16 amino acids. CDR1 and CDR2 from the germline V gene are SGHDT and YYEEEE. Trimming cost V 1 base and J 2 bases; bases outside gene matches: 4. CDR3 bases: TGTGCCAGCAGCTTGTCCGGGACTAGCGACACAGATACGCAGTATTTT. Translation: CASSLSGTSDTDTQYF.

The table lists this clonotype with a few counts. The V gene is TRBV20-1, the J gene TRBJ1-3, with 9 positions matching TRBD1. Unmatched junction bases numbered 3, after V lost 6 bases and J lost 0 bases. CDR3 length equals 14 residues. CDR1 and CDR2 from the germline V gene are DFQATT and SNEGSKA (reference sequence). The CDR3 nucleotides read TGCAGTGCAAGGGACAGGGACTCTGGAAACACCATATATTTT. Encoded protein: CSARDRDSGNTIYF.

The V call is TRBV19, the J call TRBJ1-5; D is undetermined. The CDR3 runs 15 residues. V was clipped by 6 bases and J by 4 bases, with 16 bases between them. CDR1 is LNHDA, CDR2 SQIVND, per germline (reference sequence). Here the CDR3 DNA reads TGTGCCAGTAGCACCCGGACGTACGAAAATCAGCCCCAGCATTTT. It is translated as CASSTRTYENQPQHF.

The chain employs TRBV11-2 and TRBJ2-3; 8 bases match TRBD1. Germline CDR1 reads SGHAT; CDR2 reads FQNNGV. The CDR3 totals 14 residues. Unmatched junction bases numbered 4, after V lost 4 bases and J lost 4 bases. The CDR3 sequence: CASSSNRGADTQYF. DNA of the CDR3: TGTGCCAGCAGCTCGAACAGGGGGGCAGATACGCAGTATTTT. The variable domain in full, completed from reference TRBV11-2 and TRBJ2-3, reads EAGVAQSPRYKIIEKRQSVAFWCNPISGHATLYWYQQILGQGPKLLIQFQNNGVVDDSQLPKDRFSAERLKGVDSTLKIQPAKLEDSAVYLCASSSNRGADTQYFGPGTRLTVL.

J is TRBJ1-5 and V is TRBV20-1, with 8 bases fitting TRBD1. CDR1 is DFQATT, CDR2 SNEGSKA, per germline (reference sequence). This CDR3 has 14 amino acids. The J segment lost 5 bases and the V segment lost 1 base, leaving 4 bases of the junction unmatched. CDR3 loop: CSARVPGGDQPQHF. CDR3 nucleotide sequence: TGCAGTGCTAGAGTTCCAGGGGGCGATCAGCCCCAGCATTTT.

This clonotype occurred many times. This sequence joins TRBV12-3 or TRBV12-4 and TRBJ2-7; tentative D call: TRBD1 (6 bases). There are 13 residues in the CDR3. V shed 2 bases and J shed 2 bases, with 7 bases lying between them. CDR3 DNA sequence: TGTGCCAGCAGTTTAAACAGGGCCTACGAGCAGTACTTC. Translating gives CASSLNRAYEQYF.

This clonotype came up many times. The V call is TRBV3-1, the J call TRBJ2-1, with TRBD1 matching 8 bases. Germline V gene data show CDR1 as LGHDT and CDR2 as YNNKEL (reference sequence). V trimming: 2 bases; J trimming: 7 bases; junction bases outside the gene matches: 4. The CDR3 runs 14 residues. In DNA form, the CDR3 reads TGTGCCAGCAGCCAAACAGGGGGATGGAATGAGCAGTTCTTC. It translates to CASSQTGGWNEQFF.

This clonotype has more than one count but fewer than ten. The gene calls are TRBV5-1 and TRBJ2-4; the D call may be TRBD1 or TRBD2 (5 bases each). Deletions cut 2 bases from V and 3 bases from J, with 18 bases between. Germline assignment: CDR1 SGHRS and CDR2 YFSETQ. There are 17 residues in the CDR3. CDR3 region: CASSFGDLGGGKNIQYF. In nucleotides, the CDR3 is TGCGCCAGCAGCTTCGGGGACCTAGGTGGAGGCAAAAACATTCAGTACTTC.

V gene TRBV20-1 combines with J gene TRBJ2-2; D is possibly TRBD1 (6 bases). The CDR3 loop spans 13 amino acids. The V and J ends lost 8 bases and 3 bases respectively, with 13 bases between them. Germline V lookup: CDR1 DFQATT, CDR2 SNEGSKA (reference sequence). Here the CDR3 DNA reads TGCAGTTACAACAGGGTAGACACCGGGGAGCTGTTTTTT. Amino acids: CSYNRVDTGELFF.